The clone carrying this T cell receptor (beta chain) was detected only a few times. Its cognate antigen is unknown. The sample is drawn from a study of OX40 agonist ivuxolimab in advanced cancers. General study findings and limits: In the 0.1 to 3.0 mg/kg range, CD4+ and CD8+ blood T cells had expanded clonally by week 6.

The length of the CDR3 is 14 residues. Looked up from germline, CDR1 is LNHDA and CDR2 is SQIVND (reference sequence). The ends were cut back, 9 bases at V and 0 bases at J, with 13 bases in the middle. Generated by immunoSEQ multiplex PCR, the TCRdb table keeps only in-frame clones and is missing some. There are fewer than 80,000 clones in the sample; about 90% occur only once, and less than 6% lies in the top ten. The TCR originated in an adult with an advanced solid tumor such as melanoma, head and neck, liver or kidney cancer. This rearrangement joins TRBV19 to TRBJ2-3; D ambiguous. This sample comprised CD4+ or CD8+ T cells sorted from blood, obtained in a trial of the OX40 agonist ivuxolimab. CDR3: CASRPLFSTDTQYF. The CDR3 bases are TGTGCCAGCCGACCCCTTTTTAGCACAGATACGCAGTATTTT. Using reference TRBV19 and TRBJ2-3 for the parts outside the CDR3, the full variable domain is DGGITQSPKYLFRKEGQNVTLSCEQNLNHDAMYWYRQDPGQGLRLIYYSQIVNDFQKGDIAEGYSVSREKKESFPLTVTSAQKNPTAFYLCASRPLFSTDTQYFGPGTRLTVL.